This passage covers 24 T cell receptor beta chains from one sample sequenced in a study of T cell responses to AZD1222 COVID-19 vaccine. The data were produced by immunoSEQ multiplex PCR, yet TCRdb's version contains in-frame clones alone and is incomplete. The sample includes over 200,000 clones, roughly 94% seen only once; the top ten take around 1.7%. The specimen was peripheral blood, collected 28 days after the second dose of the MenACWY control vaccine. All receptors come from an adult who received the MenACWY meningococcal vaccine as a control.

The chain employs TRBV28 and TRBJ1-1; no definite D call. This CDR3 contains 13 residues. Trimming stripped 4 bases from V and 2 bases from J, with 8 bases between. Germline CDR1 MDHEN, CDR2 SYDVKM. CDR3 nucleotides: TGTGCCAGCAGTTGGGATATTAACACTGAAGCTTTCTTT. This sequence encodes CASSWDINTEAFF.

The gene calls are TRBV2 and TRBJ1-4; tentative D call: TRBD1 (6 bases). V was shortened by 7 bases and J by 5 bases, with 23 bases between the two germline ends. In germline, CDR1 is SNHLY, CDR2 FYNNEI. The CDR3 runs to 17 residues. In DNA form, the CDR3 reads TGTGCCAGCAATCTCTTGGGGGGCGCTTCCCAAAATGAAAAACTGTTTTTT. This gives the protein CASNLLGGASQNEKLFF.

The J gene is TRBJ1-4, the V gene TRBV27; D possibly corresponds to TRBD1 (6 bases). Trimming took off 5 bases at V and 4 bases at J, with 14 bases between the two ends. The CDR3 covers 15 residues. Germline V gene lookup returns CDR1 MNHEY and CDR2 SMNVEV (reference sequence). CDR3 bases: TGTGCCAGCAGTCCTGACAGGATGGGTAATGAAAAACTGTTTTTT. Its protein is CASSPDRMGNEKLFF.

A note on this clone: The identical CDR3 is also encoded by other nucleotide sequences in the sample. The chain recombines TRBV18 with TRBJ1-1; the D is unclear. The V gene's germline CDR1 is KGHSH and CDR2 LQKENI. The CDR3 is 13 residues long. The V gene lost 3 bases and the J gene lost 1 base, with 6 bases spanning the gap. The CDR3 sequence: CASSPQENTEAFF. Here the CDR3 DNA reads TGTGCCAGCTCACCCCAGGAGAACACTGAAGCTTTCTTT.

Comments on this clone: An end of the junction differs from the germline gene, which may be a read error. The chain uses TRBV13 and TRBJ1-2; D call uncertain. The CDR3 is made up of 14 amino acids. The germline CDR1 and CDR2 sequences are PRHDT and FYEKMQ (reference sequence). The CDR3 region has the DNA TGTGCCAGCAGCCACAGACGGCCCCCTGGGTCTAGGGCCTTC. Its translation is CASSHRRPPGSRAF.

The chain employs TRBV14 and TRBJ2-7; TRBD2 might be the D (10 bases). Germline CDR1 and CDR2: SGHDN and FVKESK. Between the trimmed V and J ends, which lost 3 bases and 3 bases, there was a span of 27 bases. The CDR3 contains 19 residues. The CDR3 sequence is CASSHPGTGLASGGYEQYF. CDR3 nucleotide sequence: TGTGCCAGCAGCCACCCCGGGACAGGGTTGGCTAGCGGGGGCTACGAGCAGTACTTC.

This chain connects TRBV5-1 to TRBJ2-1; 8 nucleotides align to TRBD1. The germline CDR1 and CDR2 sequences are SGHRS and YFSETQ. The CDR3 sequence is 15 residues long. The V and J ends lost 3 bases and 2 bases, in that order; junction bases with no gene match: 4. The chain's CDR3 is CASSSGQGAYNEQFF. CDR3 DNA sequence: TGCGCCAGCAGCTCTGGACAGGGTGCCTACAATGAGCAGTTCTTC.

This chain joins TRBV25-1 and TRBJ1-2; D is undetermined. Germline V gene lookup returns CDR1 MGHDK and CDR2 SYGVNS. V lost 2 bases, J lost 4 bases, and 8 bases lay in between. The CDR3 consists of 13 residues. The CDR3 bases are TGTGCCAGCAGTGAAAGGCTGGGCTATGGCTACACCTTC. Translation: CASSERLGYGYTF.

V gene TRBV5-1 combines with J gene TRBJ2-1, with 10 bases aligning to TRBD2. CDR3 size: 14 residues. Germline loops: CDR1 SGHRS, CDR2 YFSETQ. J gave up 2 bases and V 4 bases, and 0 bases lay outside the gene matches. The CDR3 here is CASSTSGTYNEQFF. The CDR3, as DNA: TGCGCCAGCAGCACTAGCGGGACCTACAATGAGCAGTTCTTC.

The chain recombines TRBV5-4 with TRBJ2-7, with TRBD1 matching 8 bases. The CDR3 is 14 amino acids. Losses at the gene ends were 4 bases for V and 5 bases for J; bases not matched to a gene: 8. Germline V gene lookup returns CDR1 SGHNT and CDR2 YYREEE (reference sequence). The CDR3 here is CASSPEQGADEQYF. The CDR3 bases are TGTGCCAGCAGCCCCGAGCAGGGGGCGGACGAGCAGTACTTC.

The genes are TRBV6-5 and TRBJ1-1; 8 bases are shared with TRBD1. Germline lookup yields CDR1 MNHEY and CDR2 SVGAGI. The J segment lost 5 bases and the V segment lost 5 bases, leaving 10 bases of the junction unmatched. The CDR3 has 15 amino acids. The CDR3 bases are TGTGCCAGCAGTCCCACTGGGCAGGGGGCAACTGAAGCTTTCTTT. Its translation is CASSPTGQGATEAFF.

The chain has TRBV28 and TRBJ2-5, with 8 bases identical to TRBD1. V was pared by 4 bases and J by 4 bases, with 17 bases of the junction left unmatched. CDR3 length: 18 amino acids. Germline V CDR1 and CDR2: MDHEN, SYDVKM. In DNA form, the CDR3 reads TGTGCCAGCAGTTCGGACCCGGGGACAGGTCGGCTGGCAGAGACCCAGTACTTC. This encodes CASSSDPGTGRLAETQYF.

The chain uses TRBV7-2 and TRBJ2-2, with D possibly called TRBD1 or TRBD2 (5 bases each). Trimming removed 3 bases from V and 6 bases from J, with 14 bases in between. The CDR3 contains 15 residues. The germline gives CDR1 SGHTA, CDR2 FQGNSA. The CDR3 reads CASSFGASRAGELFF. CDR3 in DNA: TGTGCCAGCAGCTTCGGGGCTAGTCGGGCCGGGGAGCTGTTTTTT. The complete variable domain, with remaining parts taken from reference TRBV7-2 and TRBJ2-2, reads GAGVSQSPSNKVTEKGKDVELRCDPISGHTALYWYRQSLGQGLEFLIYFQGNSAPDKSGLPSDRFSAERTGGSVSTLTIQRTQQEDSAVYLCASSFGASRAGELFFGEGSRLTVL.

The genes are TRBV28 and TRBJ1-5, with 7 bases identical to TRBD1. From germline, CDR1 is MDHEN and CDR2 SYDVKM. The V segment lost 3 bases and the J segment 4 bases; nucleotides outside the gene matches: 3. The CDR3 has 14 residues. CDR3: CASSFGTANQPQHF. The DNA for the CDR3 is TGTGCCAGCAGTTTCGGGACAGCTAATCAGCCCCAGCATTTT.

This chain links TRBV9 with TRBJ1-2, with D uncertain. Germline assignment: CDR1 SGDLS and CDR2 YYNGEE. The CDR3 spans 12 residues. The V end was cut by 2 bases, the J end by 8 bases, with 10 bases between. CDR3 in amino acids: CASSVRAGGYTF. The CDR3 bases are TGTGCCAGCAGCGTGAGGGCGGGCGGCTACACCTTC.

This chain uses TRBV10-3 with TRBJ1-3; D is ambiguous. Per the germline V gene, CDR1 is ENHRY and CDR2 is SYGVKD. V lost 2 bases to trimming and J lost 2 bases, with 7 bases between them. This CDR3 contains 14 residues. CDR3 bases: TGTGCCATCAGTGAGGGCCAAACTGGAAACACCATATATTTT. Translated, it gives CAISEGQTGNTIYF.

The rearrangement joins TRBV9 to TRBJ2-6; D remains ambiguous. Germline V gene sequence: CDR1 SGDLS, CDR2 YYNGEE. This CDR3 is 14 amino acids long. Trimming removed 0 bases from V and 4 bases from J, with 5 bases in between. The CDR3 reads CASSVADGANVLTF. For the CDR3, the DNA is TGTGCCAGCAGCGTAGCAGACGGGGCCAACGTCCTGACTTTC.

This clone was picked up one time. The V gene is TRBV7-6, the J gene TRBJ1-1; D possibly corresponds to TRBD1 (6 bases). Germline V gives CDR1 SGHVS, CDR2 FNYEAQ. This CDR3 region has 15 residues. The germline V and J ends were trimmed by 4 bases and 4 bases, with 16 bases remaining between them. CDR3 nucleotide sequence: TGTGCCAGCAGCTACAAACAGGGAGGGGGCACTGAAGCTTTCTTT. Its translation is CASSYKQGGGTEAFF.

The CDR3 reads CASSRAGRAGANVLTF. The DNA of the CDR3 is TGCGCCAGCAGCCGGGCGGGCAGGGCTGGGGCCAACGTCCTGACTTTC. The V gene is TRBV4-1, the J gene TRBJ2-6; either TRBD1 or TRBD2 may supply D (5 bases each). CDR3 size: 16 residues. Trimming pared 4 bases from V and 2 bases from J, leaving 12 bases between. Germline CDR1 and CDR2: MGHRA and YSYEKL.

The chain uses TRBV5-6 and TRBJ2-3; D perhaps matches TRBD1 (6 bases). Trimming cost V 4 bases and J 0 bases, with 12 bases left between them. Germline CDR1 is SGHDT and CDR2 is YYEEEE. CDR3 length: 15 residues. CDR3 sequence: CASSPPRGSTDTQYF. The CDR3 region has the DNA TGTGCCAGCAGCCCCCCCAGGGGAAGCACAGATACGCAGTATTTT.

This clone was found once. The V and J genes are TRBV7-2 and TRBJ2-1; 8 nucleotides agree with TRBD2. V lost 5 bases and J lost 8; bases outside the gene matches: 5. This CDR3 comprises 13 residues. CDR1 SGHTA and CDR2 FQGNSA come from the germline V gene. CDR3: CASSPTGLDEQFF. The DNA of the CDR3 is TGTGCCAGCAGCCCAACGGGACTAGATGAGCAGTTCTTC.

The rearrangement uses TRBV2 and TRBJ1-2; a weak D match, TRBD1 (6 bases). Germline CDR1 SNHLY, CDR2 FYNNEI. The CDR3 spans 15 residues. The V end lost 6 bases, the J end lost 1 base, and 15 bases lay between the germline ends. The chain's CDR3 is CASRSRDTYNYGYTF. The DNA for the CDR3 is TGTGCCAGCAGATCCCGGGACACCTATAACTATGGCTACACCTTC.

DNA for the CDR3: TGTGCCAGCAGCATACTGGGTGGGACAGGGGTAGAGCAGTACTTC. This sequence encodes CASSILGGTGVEQYF. The rearrangement uses TRBV6-5 and TRBJ2-7; 10 positions agree with TRBD1. Per the germline V gene, CDR1 is MNHEY and CDR2 is SVGAGI. The CDR3 length is 15 residues. Trimming took 6 bases from V and 7 from J; bases not matched to a gene: 12.

This chain links TRBV28 with TRBJ2-7; D remains unclear. V lost 2 bases to trimming and J lost 4 bases, with 6 bases between them. Looked up from germline, CDR1 is MDHEN and CDR2 is SYDVKM. CDR3 length: 12 amino acids. The CDR3 loop is CASSLQVYEQYF. In nucleotides, the CDR3 is TGTGCCAGCAGTTTACAAGTTTACGAGCAGTACTTC.